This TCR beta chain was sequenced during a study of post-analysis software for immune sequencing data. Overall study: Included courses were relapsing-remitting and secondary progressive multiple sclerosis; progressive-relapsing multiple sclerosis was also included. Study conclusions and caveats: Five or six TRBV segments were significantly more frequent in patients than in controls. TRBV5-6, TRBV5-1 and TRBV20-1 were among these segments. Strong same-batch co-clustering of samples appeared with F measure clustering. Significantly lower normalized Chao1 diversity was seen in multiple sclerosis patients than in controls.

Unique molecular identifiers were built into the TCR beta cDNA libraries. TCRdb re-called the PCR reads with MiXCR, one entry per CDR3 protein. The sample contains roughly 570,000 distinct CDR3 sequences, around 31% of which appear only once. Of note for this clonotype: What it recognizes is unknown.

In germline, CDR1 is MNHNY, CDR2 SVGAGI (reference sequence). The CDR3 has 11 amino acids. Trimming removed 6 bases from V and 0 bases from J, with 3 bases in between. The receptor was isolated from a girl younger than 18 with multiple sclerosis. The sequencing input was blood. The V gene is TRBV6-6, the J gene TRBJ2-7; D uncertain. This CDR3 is CASRISYEQYF. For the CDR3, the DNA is TGTGCCAGCAGGATCTCCTACGAGCAGTACTTC.